The sequence of this T cell receptor (beta chain) was determined in a study of cytotoxic CD8 clonotypes in ibrutinib-treated CLL. The table lists this clone with a count of one. Depth targeted 1 in 200,000 to 1 in 1 million T cells, averaging roughly 9.3x coverage per clonotype. Only in-frame clones appear in the TCRdb table, and some are missing; sequencing was by immunoSEQ multiplex PCR. The sample contains 30,000 to 40,000 clones, approximately 70% of which appear only once. Germline-derived CDR1 and CDR2 are SQVTM and ANQGSEA. The CDR3 has 13 residues. V gave up 4 bases and J gave up 5 bases; unmatched junction bases: 6.

The clonotype comes from a human donor with chronic lymphocytic leukemia. The starting material was PBMCs, obtained before ibrutinib treatment. This sequence joins TRBV29-1 and TRBJ2-3, with 7 bases matching TRBD1. CDR3 sequence: CSVGQGGEDTQYF. The CDR3 bases are TGCAGCGTTGGACAGGGTGGCGAAGATACGCAGTATTTT.